Listed here is a single T cell receptor beta chain. What antigen it recognizes has not been identified. Base qualities were left out, and no much larger clone turns up one base away. TCRbeta CDR3 regions were sequenced with the immunoSEQ Assay. After extraction, genomic DNA underwent amplification by bias-controlled multiplex PCR, followed by high-throughput sequencing. For the original study's pipeline: To quantify the absolute abundance of every unique TCRbeta CDR3 region, sequences were collapsed and filtered. T cell fraction was estimated by normalizing TCRbeta template counts to usable DNA, with usable DNA measured through amplification of reference genes found in all nucleated cells. Repertoire TCRs were annotated as SARS-CoV-2-specific by exact matching of V gene, CDR3 amino acid sequence and J gene to a known reactive TCR set. The reference SARS-CoV-2 TCR set was obtained from MIRA and was filtered for enrichment in COVID-19-positive ImmuneCODE repertoires, whereby public or cross-reactive TCRs were removed. Drawing on the MIRA antigens, annotated TCRs were analysed further at the level of specific ORF or position within ORF. Breadth was defined as the number of annotated unique rearrangements divided by the total number of unique productive rearrangements, and depth was defined as the summed frequency of the annotated unique rearrangements. Group comparisons of TCR breadth used two-sided Wilcoxon rank-sum tests. TCRdb re-hosts the immuneACCESS table, in-frame sequences only. Its copies lack some clones; in the studies checked, an unresolved V gene accounts for under half of them, and the cause for the rest is not known. For V, J and clone size, that table is used; D and trimming come from the DNA. The sample table shows roughly 330,000 clones, and roughly 90% are seen once. The ten largest make up about 5% of the sample.

The intended sense of this specimen's treatment or condition label: roughly 20 received Ad26.COV2.S at low or high dose, single or two shots; five or six received placebo; per-sample allocation not given. Repertoires of vaccine and placebo recipients were sequenced from samples collected on day 63 after the first injection. Cohort 1b enrolled 25 or so adults aged 18-55 years at a single site in Boston, USA, between 29 July and 7 August 2020. Ad26.COV2.S was a replication-incompetent adenovirus type 26 vector that expressed a prefusion-stabilized SARS-CoV-2 spike protein derived from the original Wuhan strain. The data are from a study of Ad26.COV2.S vaccination and SARS-CoV-2 variants (dated by TCRdb to about 2021). Notes on the research overall: Vaccine-arm donors were drawn from COV1001, a multicentre, randomized, double-blind, placebo-controlled phase I-IIa trial of Ad26.COV2.S in healthy adults. Ad26.COV2.S was given intramuscularly at 5x10^10 or 1x10^11 viral particles, as a single shot or as two shots 56 days apart. TCRbeta repertoire sequencing was used to assess the specificity and breadth of SARS-CoV-2-reactive T cell receptors after Ad26.COV2.S vaccination. A total of roughly 30 samples were included in the TCR-sequenced set, comprising 19 Ad26.COV2.S vaccine recipients, 5 placebo recipients and 8 SARS-CoV-2 convalescent individuals. Trial participants were randomized into five groups of five, in which low-dose or high-dose Ad26.COV2.S was given once or twice, or placebo was given on both occasions. Investigators did not know the trial group allocation while performing experiments and assessing outcomes. Results and caveats for the whole study, not just this receptor: The study was not powered to compare responses between vaccine doses or regimens. The authors noted that total T cell responses may have been underestimated by the TCR breadth and depth analyses. Compared with placebo recipients, Ad26.COV2.S recipients showed higher spike-specific TCR breadth (P = 0.0014). Non-spike TCR breadth was comparable between vaccine and placebo recipients, consistent with the vaccine containing only spike. After vaccination, substantial breadth of spike-specific CD8+ and CD4+ T cell responses was reported.

Based on the germline V gene, the CDR1 and CDR2 sequences are MGHRA and YSYEKL. V is cut back by 4 bases and J by 3 bases, with 5 bases in the junction unmatched. From cysteine to phenylalanine, the CDR3 is 14 amino acids long. Only the CDR3 region is kept as DNA, spanning 42 bases read in frame from base 1. The receptor was isolated from a person aged 18 to 59 who received the Ad26.COV2.S COVID-19 vaccine or a placebo. The chain employs TRBV4-1 and TRBJ1-1; 7 bases in the middle match TRBD1. The source material was peripheral blood, sampled in a trial of Ad26.COV2.S vaccine versus placebo. At the DNA level, the sequence is TGCGCCAGCAGCCCCCGGGACAGCTACACTGAAGCTTTCTTT. Its translation is CASSPRDSYTEAFF.